This T cell receptor (beta chain) appears in the sequencing data of a study of cytomegalovirus exposure and HLA in healthy donors. Generated by immunoSEQ multiplex PCR, the TCRdb table keeps only in-frame clones and is missing some. In the table there are about 220,000 clones, around 88% of which are singletons. Germline values: CDR1 SGHRS, CDR2 YFSETQ. V lost 0 bases to trimming and J lost 1 base; unmatched junction nucleotides: 1. There are 16 residues in the CDR3. The rearrangement joins TRBV5-1 to TRBJ1-2, with 12 bases matching TRBD1. The origin of this receptor is a woman between 18 and 29 years old in good health and CMV-seronegative. The source material was PBMCs. CDR3 sequence reads: CASSLGDRGHNYGYTF. CDR3 DNA sequence: TGCGCCAGCAGCTTGGGGGACAGGGGGCATAACTATGGCTACACCTTC.